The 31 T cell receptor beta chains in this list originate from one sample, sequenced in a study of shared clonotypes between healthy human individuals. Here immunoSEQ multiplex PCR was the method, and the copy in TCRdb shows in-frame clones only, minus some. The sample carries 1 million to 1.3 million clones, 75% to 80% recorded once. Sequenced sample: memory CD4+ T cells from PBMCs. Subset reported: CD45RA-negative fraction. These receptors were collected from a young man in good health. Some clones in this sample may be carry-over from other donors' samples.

Here the CDR3 DNA reads TGTGCCAGCAGGGCGGGACTAGCGAAAGATACGCAGTATTTT. Amino acid sequence: CASRAGLAKDTQYF. The rearrangement links TRBV5-6 to TRBJ2-3; TRBD2 matches at 10 bases. This CDR3 has 14 amino acids. Looked up from germline, CDR1 is SGHDT and CDR2 is YYEEEE. J was trimmed by 5 bases and V by 5 bases; bases with no gene match: 5.

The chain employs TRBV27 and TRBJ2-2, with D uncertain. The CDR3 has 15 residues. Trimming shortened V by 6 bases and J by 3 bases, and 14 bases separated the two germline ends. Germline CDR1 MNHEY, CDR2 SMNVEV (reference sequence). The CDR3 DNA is TGTGCCAGCAGAAACTGGATAGACGACACCGGGGAGCTGTTTTTT. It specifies CASRNWIDDTGELFF.

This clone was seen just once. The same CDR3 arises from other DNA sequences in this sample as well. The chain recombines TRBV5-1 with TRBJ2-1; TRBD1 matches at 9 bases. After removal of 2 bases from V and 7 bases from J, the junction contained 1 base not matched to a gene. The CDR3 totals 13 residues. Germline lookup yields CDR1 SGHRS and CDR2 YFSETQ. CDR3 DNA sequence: TGCGCCAGCAGCTTAGACAGGGGGAATGAGCAGTTCTTC. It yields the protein CASSLDRGNEQFF.

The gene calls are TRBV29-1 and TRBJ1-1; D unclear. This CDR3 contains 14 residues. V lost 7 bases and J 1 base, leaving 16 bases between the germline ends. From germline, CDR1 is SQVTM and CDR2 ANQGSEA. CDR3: CSASPLLSNTEAFF. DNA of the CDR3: TGCAGCGCTAGCCCCCTGCTCTCGAACACTGAAGCTTTCTTT.

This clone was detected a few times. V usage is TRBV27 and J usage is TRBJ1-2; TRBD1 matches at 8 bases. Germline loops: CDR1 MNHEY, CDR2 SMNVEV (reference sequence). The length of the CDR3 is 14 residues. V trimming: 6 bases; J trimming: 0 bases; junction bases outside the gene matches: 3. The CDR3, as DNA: TGTGCCAGCAGAAGGACAGGGCCTAACTATGGCTACACCTTC. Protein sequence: CASRRTGPNYGYTF.

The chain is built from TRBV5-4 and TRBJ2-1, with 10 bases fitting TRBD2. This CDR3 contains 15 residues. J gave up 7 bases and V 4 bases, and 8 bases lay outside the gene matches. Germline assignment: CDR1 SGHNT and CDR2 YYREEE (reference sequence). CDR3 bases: TGTGCCAGCAGCCCTTCTAGCGGGAGTAGGAATGAGCAGTTCTTC. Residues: CASSPSSGSRNEQFF.

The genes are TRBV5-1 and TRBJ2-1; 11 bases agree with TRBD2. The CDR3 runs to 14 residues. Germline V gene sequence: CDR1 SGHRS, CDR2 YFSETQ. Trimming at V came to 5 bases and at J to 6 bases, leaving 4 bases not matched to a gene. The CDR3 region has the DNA TGCGCCAGCAGGACGGGACTAGCGGTCAATGAGCAGTTCTTC. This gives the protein CASRTGLAVNEQFF.

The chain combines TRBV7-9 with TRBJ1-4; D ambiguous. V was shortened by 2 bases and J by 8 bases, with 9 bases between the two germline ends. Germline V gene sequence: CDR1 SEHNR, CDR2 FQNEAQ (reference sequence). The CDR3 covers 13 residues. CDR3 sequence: CASSLHLGEKLFF. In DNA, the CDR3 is TGTGCCAGCAGCTTACACTTAGGAGAAAAACTGTTTTTT. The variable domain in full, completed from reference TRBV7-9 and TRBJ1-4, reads DTGVSQNPRHKITKRGQNVTFRCDPISEHNRLYWYRQTLGQGPEFLTYFQNEAQLEKSRLLSDRFSAERPKGSFSTLEIQRTEQGDSAMYLCASSLHLGEKLFFGSGTQLSVL.

CDR3 loop: CASSNAILTYEQYF. CDR3 sequence (DNA): TGTGCCAGCAGCAACGCGATATTAACCTACGAGCAGTACTTC. The V call is TRBV6-1, the J call TRBJ2-7; no definite D call. CDR1 is MNHNS, CDR2 SASEGT, per germline. Trimming removed 6 bases from V and 2 bases from J, with 14 bases in between. The CDR3 totals 14 residues.

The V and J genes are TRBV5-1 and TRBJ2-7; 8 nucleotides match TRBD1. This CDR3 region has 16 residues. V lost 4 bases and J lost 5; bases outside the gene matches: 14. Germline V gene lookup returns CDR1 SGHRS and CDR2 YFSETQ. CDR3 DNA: TGCGCCAGCAGCGCACAACAGACAGGGGTTATGGACGAGCAGTACTTC. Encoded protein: CASSAQQTGVMDEQYF.

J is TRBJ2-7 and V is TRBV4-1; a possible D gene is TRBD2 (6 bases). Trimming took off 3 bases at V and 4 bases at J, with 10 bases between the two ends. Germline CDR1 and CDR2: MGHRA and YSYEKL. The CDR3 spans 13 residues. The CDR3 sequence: CASSHPSAYEQYF. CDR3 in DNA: TGCGCCAGCAGCCACCCTAGCGCTTACGAGCAGTACTTC.

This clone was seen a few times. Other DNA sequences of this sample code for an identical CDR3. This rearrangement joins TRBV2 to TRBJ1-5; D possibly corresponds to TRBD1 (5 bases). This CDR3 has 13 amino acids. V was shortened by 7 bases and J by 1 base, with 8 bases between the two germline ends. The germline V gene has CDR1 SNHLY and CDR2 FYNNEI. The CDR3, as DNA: TGTGCCAGCACCCGGGACAGCAATCAGCCCCAGCATTTT. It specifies CASTRDSNQPQHF.

CDR3: CASSESFLQGVNGYTF. CDR3 nucleotides: TGTGCCAGCAGTGAATCATTTTTACAGGGTGTAAATGGCTACACCTTC. The chain is built from TRBV6-1 and TRBJ1-2, with TRBD1 as a possible D gene (6 bases). The V end was cut by 2 bases, the J end by 6 bases, with 19 bases between. The CDR3 spans 16 residues. Germline V gives CDR1 MNHNS, CDR2 SASEGT.

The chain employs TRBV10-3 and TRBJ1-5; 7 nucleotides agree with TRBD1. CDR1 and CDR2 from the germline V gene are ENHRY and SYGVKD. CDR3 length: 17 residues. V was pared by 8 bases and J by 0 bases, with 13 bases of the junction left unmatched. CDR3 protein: CAIGLGTEPYSNQPQHF. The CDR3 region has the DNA TGTGCCATCGGGCTCGGGACAGAGCCCTATAGCAATCAGCCCCAGCATTTT.

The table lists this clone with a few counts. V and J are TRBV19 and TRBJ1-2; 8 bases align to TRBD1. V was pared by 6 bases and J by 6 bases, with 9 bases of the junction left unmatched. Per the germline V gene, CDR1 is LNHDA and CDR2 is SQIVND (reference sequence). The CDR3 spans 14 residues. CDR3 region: CASRDGQGWHGYTF. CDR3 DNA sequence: TGTGCCAGTAGGGACGGACAGGGTTGGCATGGCTACACCTTC.

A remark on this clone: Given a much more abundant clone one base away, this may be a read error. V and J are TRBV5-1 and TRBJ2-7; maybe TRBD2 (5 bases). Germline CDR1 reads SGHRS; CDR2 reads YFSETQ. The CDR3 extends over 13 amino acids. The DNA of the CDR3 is TGCGCCAGCGGAGTAGGAGGCGCCTACGGGCAGTACTTC. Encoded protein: CASGVGGAYGQYF.

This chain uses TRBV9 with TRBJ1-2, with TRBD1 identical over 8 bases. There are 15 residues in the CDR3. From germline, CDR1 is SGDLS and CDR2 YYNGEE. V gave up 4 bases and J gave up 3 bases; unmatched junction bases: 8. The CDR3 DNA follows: TGTGCCAGCAGCCCTCGACAGGGGAACGACTATGGCTACACCTTC. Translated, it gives CASSPRQGNDYGYTF. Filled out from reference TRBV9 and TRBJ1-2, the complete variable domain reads DSGVTQTPKHLITATGQRVTLRCSPRSGDLSVYWYQQSLDQGLQFLIQYYNGEERAKGNILERFSAQQFPDLHSELNLSSLELGDSALYFCASSPRQGNDYGYTFGSGTRLTVV.

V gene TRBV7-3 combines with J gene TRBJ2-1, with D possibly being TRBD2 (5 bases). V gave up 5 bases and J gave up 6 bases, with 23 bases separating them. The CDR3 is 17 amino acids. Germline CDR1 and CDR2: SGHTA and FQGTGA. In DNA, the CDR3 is TGTGCCAGCAGCCCCCGAGCTAGCCCTCTAACCGGCAATGAGCAGTTCTTC. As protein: CASSPRASPLTGNEQFF.

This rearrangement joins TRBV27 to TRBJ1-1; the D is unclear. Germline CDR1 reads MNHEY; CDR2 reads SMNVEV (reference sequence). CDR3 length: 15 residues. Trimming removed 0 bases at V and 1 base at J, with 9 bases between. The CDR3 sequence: CASSLSSIANTEAFF. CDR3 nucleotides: TGTGCCAGCAGTTTATCCTCGATAGCGAACACTGAAGCTTTCTTT.

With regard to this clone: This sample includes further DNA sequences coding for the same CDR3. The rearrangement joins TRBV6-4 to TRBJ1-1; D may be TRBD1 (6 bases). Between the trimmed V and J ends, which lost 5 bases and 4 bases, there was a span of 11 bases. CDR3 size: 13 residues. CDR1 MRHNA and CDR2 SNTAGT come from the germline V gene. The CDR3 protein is CASSYQGGTEAFF. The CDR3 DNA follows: TGTGCCAGCAGTTATCAAGGGGGCACTGAAGCTTTCTTT.

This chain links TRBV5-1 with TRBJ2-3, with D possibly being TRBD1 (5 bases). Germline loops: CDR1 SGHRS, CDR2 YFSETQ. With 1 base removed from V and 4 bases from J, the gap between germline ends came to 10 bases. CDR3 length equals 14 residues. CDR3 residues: CASSLKQAPDTQYF. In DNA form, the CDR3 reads TGCGCCAGCAGCTTGAAACAGGCCCCAGATACGCAGTATTTT.

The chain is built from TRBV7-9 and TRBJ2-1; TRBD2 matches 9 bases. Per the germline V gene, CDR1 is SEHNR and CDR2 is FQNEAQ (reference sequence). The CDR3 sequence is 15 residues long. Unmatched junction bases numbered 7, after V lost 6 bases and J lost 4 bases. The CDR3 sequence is CASSSGLALYNEQFF. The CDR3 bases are TGTGCCAGCAGTTCCGGACTAGCGCTTTACAATGAGCAGTTCTTC. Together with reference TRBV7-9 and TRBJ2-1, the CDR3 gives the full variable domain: DTGVSQNPRHKITKRGQNVTFRCDPISEHNRLYWYRQTLGQGPEFLTYFQNEAQLEKSRLLSDRFSAERPKGSFSTLEIQRTEQGDSAMYLCASSSGLALYNEQFFGPGTRLTVL.

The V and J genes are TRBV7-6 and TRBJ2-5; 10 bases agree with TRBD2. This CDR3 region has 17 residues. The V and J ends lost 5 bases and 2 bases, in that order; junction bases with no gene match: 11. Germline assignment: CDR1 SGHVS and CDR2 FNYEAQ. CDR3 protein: CASSIRAWTSGQETQYF. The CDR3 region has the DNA TGTGCCAGCAGCATTCGGGCTTGGACTAGCGGACAAGAGACCCAGTACTTC. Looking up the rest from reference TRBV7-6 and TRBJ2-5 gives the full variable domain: GAGVSQSPRYKVTKRGQDVALRCDPISGHVSLYWYRQALGQGPEFLTYFNYEAQQDKSGLPNDRFSAERPEGSISTLTIQRTEQRDSAMYRCASSIRAWTSGQETQYFGPGTRLLVL.

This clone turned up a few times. CDR3 protein: CASSLVGPGIVNTEAFF. The CDR3 region has the DNA TGTGCCAGCAGCTTAGTGGGTCCGGGGATCGTGAACACTGAAGCTTTCTTT. The J gene is TRBJ1-1, the V gene TRBV7-2; D is unresolved. This CDR3 comprises 17 residues. Per germline, CDR1 SGHTA and CDR2 FQGNSA. Deletions cut 1 base from V and 0 bases from J, with 15 bases between.

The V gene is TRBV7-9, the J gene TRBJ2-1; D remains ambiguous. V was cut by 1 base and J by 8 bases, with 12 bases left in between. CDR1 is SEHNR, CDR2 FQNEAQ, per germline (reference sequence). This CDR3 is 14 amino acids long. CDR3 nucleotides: TGTGCCAGCAGCTTAGAAAACAGCCAGGATGAGCAGTTCTTC. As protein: CASSLENSQDEQFF. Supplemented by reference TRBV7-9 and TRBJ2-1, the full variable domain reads DTGVSQNPRHKITKRGQNVTFRCDPISEHNRLYWYRQTLGQGPEFLTYFQNEAQLEKSRLLSDRFSAERPKGSFSTLEIQRTEQGDSAMYLCASSLENSQDEQFFGPGTRLTVL.

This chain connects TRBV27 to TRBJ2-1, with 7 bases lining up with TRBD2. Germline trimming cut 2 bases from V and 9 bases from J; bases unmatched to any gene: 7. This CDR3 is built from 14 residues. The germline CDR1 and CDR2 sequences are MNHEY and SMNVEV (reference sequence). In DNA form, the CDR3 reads TGTGCCAGCAGTTTAGGGCGGGAGTGGGGTGAGCAGTTCTTC. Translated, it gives CASSLGREWGEQFF.

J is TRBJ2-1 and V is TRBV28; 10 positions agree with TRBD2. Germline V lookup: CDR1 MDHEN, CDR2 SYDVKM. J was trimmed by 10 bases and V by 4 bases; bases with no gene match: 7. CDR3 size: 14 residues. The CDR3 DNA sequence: TGTGCCAGCAGTTCGGGGACTAGCGCCAGAGAGCAGTTCTTC. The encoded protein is CASSSGTSAREQFF.

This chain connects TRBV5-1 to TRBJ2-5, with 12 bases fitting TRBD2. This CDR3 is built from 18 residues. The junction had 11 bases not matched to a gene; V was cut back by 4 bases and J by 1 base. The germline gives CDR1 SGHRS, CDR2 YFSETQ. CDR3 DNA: TGCGCCAGCAGCGGAACAGGGGGACTAGCGGGCCTCCAAGAGACCCAGTACTTC. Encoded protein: CASSGTGGLAGLQETQYF.

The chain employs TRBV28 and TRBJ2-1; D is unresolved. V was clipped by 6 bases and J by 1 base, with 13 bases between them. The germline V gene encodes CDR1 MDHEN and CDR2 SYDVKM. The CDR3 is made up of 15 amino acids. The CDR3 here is CASSQPGHSYNEQFF. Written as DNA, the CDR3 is TGTGCCAGCAGCCAACCGGGCCATTCCTACAATGAGCAGTTCTTC.

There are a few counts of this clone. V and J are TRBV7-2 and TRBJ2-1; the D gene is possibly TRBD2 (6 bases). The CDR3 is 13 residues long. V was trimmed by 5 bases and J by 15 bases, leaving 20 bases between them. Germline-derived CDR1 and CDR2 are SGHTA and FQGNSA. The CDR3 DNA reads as TGTGCCAGCAGCCCCAACGGGGGAAGGGAAAGGTTCTTC. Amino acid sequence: CASSPNGGRERFF.

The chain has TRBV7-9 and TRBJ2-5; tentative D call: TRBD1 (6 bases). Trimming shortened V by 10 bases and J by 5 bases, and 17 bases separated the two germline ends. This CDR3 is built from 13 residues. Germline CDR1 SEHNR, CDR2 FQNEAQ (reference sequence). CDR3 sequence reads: CANTEGDEETQYF. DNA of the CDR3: TGTGCCAACACCGAGGGGGATGAGGAGACCCAGTACTTC.